These 4 T cell receptor beta chains originate from one sample sequenced in a study of cytomegalovirus exposure and HLA in healthy donors. It was with 60 Vbeta and 13 Jbeta primers that the PCR ran. TCRdb keeps only in-frame clones here, not all; method: immunoSEQ multiplex PCR. In the table there are fewer than 100,000 clones, roughly 80% of which are singletons. The sample taken for sequencing was PBMCs. The receptor set was obtained from a man aged 40-55 years in good health and CMV-seronegative.

This clone was seen a few times. The chain has TRBV15 and TRBJ1-4, with 7 bases that match TRBD1. The CDR3 covers 16 residues. The V segment lost 0 bases and the J segment 5 bases; nucleotides outside the gene matches: 6. The germline CDR1 and CDR2 sequences are LNHNV and YYDKDF (reference sequence). CDR3 bases: TGTGCCACCAGCAGAGATCGGTCAGGGGGAAATGAAAAACTGTTTTTT. It specifies CATSRDRSGGNEKLFF.

The chain links TRBV5-5 to TRBJ2-1, with D perhaps TRBD2 (7 bases). The CDR3 runs to 16 residues. In germline, CDR1 is SGHKS, CDR2 YYEKEE (reference sequence). The germline V and J ends were trimmed by 3 bases and 2 bases, with 15 bases remaining between them. This CDR3 reads CASSWYTGRAYNEQFF. The CDR3, as DNA: TGTGCCAGCAGCTGGTATACAGGGAGGGCCTACAATGAGCAGTTCTTC. The full variable domain, completed using reference TRBV5-5 and TRBJ2-1, is DAGVTQSPTHLIKTRGQQVTLRCSPISGHKSVSWYQQVLGQGPQFIFQYYEKEERGRGNFPDRFSARQFPNYSSELNVNALLLGDSALYLCASSWYTGRAYNEQFFGPGTRLTVL.

This clone was seen more than once but under ten times. The rearrangement uses TRBV5-1 and TRBJ2-3, with D perhaps matching TRBD2 (6 bases). Trimming left V 4 bases short and J 2 bases short, with 14 bases between. CDR1 is SGHRS and CDR2 is YFSETQ in the germline V gene. The CDR3 runs to 15 residues. CDR3 in DNA: TGCGCCAGCAGCCCCAGCGCGGGGCCCACAGATACGCAGTATTTT. Protein: CASSPSAGPTDTQYF.

This sequence joins TRBV11-1 and TRBJ2-6; maybe TRBD1 (5 bases). This CDR3 region has 17 residues. The germline V gene encodes CDR1 SGHAT and CDR2 FQDESV (reference sequence). Trimming pared 4 bases from V and 0 bases from J, leaving 13 bases between. DNA for the CDR3: TGTGCCAGCAGCTCCCCAGGGTTCCCCTCTGGGGCCAACGTCCTGACTTTC. Protein sequence: CASSSPGFPSGANVLTF.